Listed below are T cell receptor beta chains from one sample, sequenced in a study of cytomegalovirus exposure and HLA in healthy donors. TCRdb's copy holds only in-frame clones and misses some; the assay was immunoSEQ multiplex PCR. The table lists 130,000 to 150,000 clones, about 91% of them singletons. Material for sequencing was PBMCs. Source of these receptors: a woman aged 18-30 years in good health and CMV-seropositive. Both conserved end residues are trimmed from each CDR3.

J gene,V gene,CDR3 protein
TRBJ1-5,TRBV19,ASSIVTGGKPQH
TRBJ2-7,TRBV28,ASSLAGAYEQY
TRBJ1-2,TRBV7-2,ASSRQGDYGYT
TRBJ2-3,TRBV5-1,ASSQTGGPTDTQY
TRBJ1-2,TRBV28,ASSTLIANYGYT
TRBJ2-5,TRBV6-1,ASIRTSGALETQY
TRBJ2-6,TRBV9,ASSARDRGPVLKSGANVLT
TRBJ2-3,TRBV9,ASSPTGFRADTQY
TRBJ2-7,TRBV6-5,ASSPSGSYEQY
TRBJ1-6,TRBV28,ASSLGWGRNSPLH
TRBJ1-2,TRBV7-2,ASSLGTGEYGYT
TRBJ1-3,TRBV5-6,ASSLFLGLNSGNTIY
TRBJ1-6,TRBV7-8,ASSLGQDSSPLH
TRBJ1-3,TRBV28,ASRQQSGRGSGNTIY
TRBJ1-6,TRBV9,ASSVARASSYNSPLH
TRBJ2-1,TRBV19,ASSISLASYNEQF
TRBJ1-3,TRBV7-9,ASSLVGDDTIY
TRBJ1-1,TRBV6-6,ASSTMTGNTEAF
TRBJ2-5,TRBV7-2,ASRAGGGTQY
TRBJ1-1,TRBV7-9,ASSLGGTANTEAF
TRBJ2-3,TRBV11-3,ASSSRGTDTQY
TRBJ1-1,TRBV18,ASSREPLVNTEAF
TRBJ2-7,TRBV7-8,ASSLGRRVHEQY
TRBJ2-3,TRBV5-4,ASSSGQGDTQY
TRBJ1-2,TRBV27,ASRGTGETYGYT
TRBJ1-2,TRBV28,ASSSPGTGDGYT
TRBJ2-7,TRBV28,ATRTANFYEQY
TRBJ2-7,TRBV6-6,ASSYVLGGNSYEQY
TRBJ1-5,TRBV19,ASSPGTVNQPQH
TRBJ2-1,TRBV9,ASSALSSGPEQF
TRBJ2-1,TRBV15,ATSRGGSAGVYNEQF
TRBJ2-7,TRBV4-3,ASSLPKSPPDSEPYEQY
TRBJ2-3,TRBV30,AWSVLAGGPDTQY
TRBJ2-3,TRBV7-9,ASSFDARAGAHRDTQY
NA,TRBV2,ASSDLQGSYEQY
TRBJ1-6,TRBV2,ASSVRGSLNSPLH
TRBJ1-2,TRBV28,ASSNDSSYYYGYT
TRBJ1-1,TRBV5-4,ASSAEAGRNTEAF
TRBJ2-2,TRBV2,ASSEYRVVRSGELF
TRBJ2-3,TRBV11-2,ASSLAEIWDTQY
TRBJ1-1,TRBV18,ASSPPGGYTEAF
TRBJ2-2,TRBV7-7,ASSLGLGGGDTGELF
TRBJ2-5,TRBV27,ASSQTLVGETQY
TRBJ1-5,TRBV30,AWRQGPNQPQH
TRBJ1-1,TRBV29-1,SVTGGNTEAF
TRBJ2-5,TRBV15,ATSRGLVRETQY
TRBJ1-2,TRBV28,ASRPSDRESYGYT
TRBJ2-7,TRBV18,ASSPFGSYEQY
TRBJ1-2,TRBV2,ASSSWTGNDYGYT